The rows below give T cell receptor beta chains drawn from one sample of a study of OX40 agonist ivuxolimab in advanced cancers. TCRdb keeps only in-frame clones here, not all; method: immunoSEQ multiplex PCR. The sample carries approximately 35,000 clones, approximately 80% recorded once. This specimen was CD4+ or CD8+ T cells sorted from blood, taken in a trial of the OX40 agonist ivuxolimab. These receptors were obtained from an adult with an advanced solid tumor such as melanoma, head and neck, liver or kidney cancer. Each CDR3 is given with its conserved first and last residue. The D gene is left open where the match is weak. Only part of the rows carry a size: once, few, many, or a class if the clone is expanded.

V: TRBV5-4
D: -
size: once
J: TRBJ2-3
CDR3: CASSLGQVDTQYF
DNA: TGTGCCAGCAGCTTGGGCCAGGTTGATACGCAGTATTTT

V: TRBV5-1
D: -
size: -
J: TRBJ1-5
CDR3: CASRIGANQPQHF
DNA: TGCGCCAGTAGAATCGGGGCCAATCAGCCCCAGCATTTT

V: TRBV5-1
D: TRBD2
size: -
J: TRBJ2-7
CDR3: CASSLREGGEQYF
DNA: TGCGCCAGCAGTCTACGGGAGGGCGGCGAGCAGTACTTC

V: TRBV7-9
D: -
size: -
J: TRBJ2-3
CDR3: CASSLEGGSDTQYF
DNA: TGTGCCAGCAGCTTAGAGGGGGGATCGGATACGCAGTATTTT

V: TRBV30
D: -
size: few
J: TRBJ2-6
CDR3: CAWSWGSGANVLTF
DNA: TGTGCCTGGAGCTGGGGTTCTGGGGCCAACGTCCTGACTTTC

V: TRBV5-1
D: -
size: -
J: TRBJ1-1
CDR3: CASSPGSPEAFF
DNA: TGCGCCAGCAGCCCCGGATCACCTGAAGCTTTCTTT

V: TRBV6-1
D: TRBD1
size: once
J: TRBJ1-5
CDR3: CASSQQGAGNQPQHF
DNA: TGTGCCAGCAGCCAACAGGGGGCCGGCAATCAGCCCCAGCATTTT

V: TRBV30
D: -
size: -
J: TRBJ1-5
CDR3: CAWSVRPGIGQPQHF
DNA: TGTGCCTGGAGTGTACGCCCAGGGATTGGTCAGCCCCAGCATTTT

V: TRBV11-2
D: -
size: few
J: TRBJ1-4
CDR3: CASSFGLTNEKLFF
DNA: TGTGCCAGCAGCTTTGGTCTAACTAATGAAAAACTGTTTTTT

V: TRBV7-6
D: -
size: -
J: TRBJ1-6
CDR3: CASSPSIRSPLHF
DNA: TGTGCCAGCAGCCCATCTATTCGGTCACCCCTCCACTTT

V: TRBV21-1
D: -
size: -
J: TRBJ1-2
CDR3: CASSKKGRAAPLYGYTF
DNA: TGTGCCAGCAGCAAAAAGGGCAGGGCGGCCCCTTTATATGGCTACACCTTC

V: TRBV5-1
D: TRBD1
size: -
J: TRBJ2-7
CDR3: CASSPGQGLYEQYF
DNA: TGCGCCAGCAGCCCGGGACAGGGGTTGTACGAGCAGTACTTC

V: TRBV11-1
D: TRBD1
size: -
J: TRBJ1-1
CDR3: CASSLWRGLRMNTEAFF
DNA: TGTGCCAGCAGCTTATGGAGGGGGCTAAGGATGAACACTGAAGCTTTCTTT

V: TRBV13
D: -
size: -
J: TRBJ2-7
CDR3: CASSLGRSYEQYF
DNA: TGTGCCAGCAGCCTGGGACGGTCCTACGAGCAGTACTTC

V: TRBV7-2
D: -
size: -
J: TRBJ1-3
CDR3: CASSPDWGAGNTIYF
DNA: TGTGCCAGCAGCCCCGACTGGGGAGCTGGAAACACCATATATTTT

V: TRBV29-1
D: -
size: -
J: TRBJ1-5
CDR3: CSVAAGTHQPQHF
DNA: TGCAGCGTTGCTGCGGGAACGCATCAGCCCCAGCATTTT

V: TRBV30
D: -
size: -
J: TRBJ1-4
CDR3: CALEEGGTGSNEKLFF
DNA: TGTGCCCTGGAAGAAGGGGGAACTGGATCTAATGAAAAACTGTTTTTT

V: TRBV6-5
D: -
size: -
J: TRBJ2-5
CDR3: CASSPTGTWETQYF
DNA: TGTGCCAGCAGTCCGACAGGGACTTGGGAGACCCAGTACTTC

V: TRBV5-4
D: -
size: -
J: TRBJ2-6
CDR3: CASSLGQRSGANVLTF
DNA: TGTGCCAGCAGCTTGGGGCAGCGCTCTGGGGCCAACGTCCTGACTTTC

V: TRBV28
D: TRBD1
size: -
J: TRBJ1-2
CDR3: CASSPQDREFYGYTF
DNA: TGTGCCAGCAGTCCCCAGGACAGGGAGTTCTATGGCTACACCTTC

V: TRBV15
D: -
size: few
J: TRBJ2-2
CDR3: CATSRGTNTGELFF
DNA: TGTGCCACCAGCAGAGGGACCAACACCGGGGAGCTGTTTTTT

V: TRBV7-3
D: TRBD2
size: -
J: TRBJ2-5
CDR3: CASSLIAGLATETQYF
DNA: TGTGCCAGCAGCTTAATTGCTGGACTAGCTACAGAGACCCAGTACTTC

V: TRBV28
D: TRBD2
size: -
J: TRBJ2-3
CDR3: CASSLLGTSGASPPDTQYF
DNA: TGTGCCAGCAGTTTACTAGGGACTAGCGGGGCCTCACCCCCAGATACGCAGTATTTT

V: TRBV6-4
D: TRBD1
size: once
J: TRBJ2-5
CDR3: CASSLSGQGIQETQYF
DNA: TGTGCCAGCAGCCTCTCAGGACAGGGCATCCAAGAGACCCAGTACTTC

V: TRBV6-6
D: -
size: -
J: TRBJ2-7
CDR3: CASSLDGYEQYF
DNA: TGTGCCAGCAGCCTCGACGGTTACGAGCAGTACTTC

V: TRBV7-9
D: -
size: -
J: TRBJ2-7
CDR3: CASSLRAEQYF
DNA: TGTGCCAGCAGCTTAAGGGCCGAGCAGTACTTC

V: TRBV19
D: -
size: -
J: TRBJ2-7
CDR3: CASSKGPYEQYF
DNA: TGTGCCAGTAGTAAGGGACCTTACGAGCAGTACTTC